This TCR beta chain was documented in a study of cytomegalovirus exposure and HLA in healthy donors. Germline-derived CDR1 and CDR2 are SGHNT and YYREEE (reference sequence). The CDR3 is 14 amino acids. The ends lost 4 bases at V and 4 bases at J; junction bases unmatched: 6. Sequencing was performed with immunoSEQ multiplex PCR; in TCRdb, only in-frame clones are kept and a portion is missing. The table lists some 140,000 clones, less than 90% of them singletons. The chain links TRBV5-4 to TRBJ2-7; 9 nucleotides agree with TRBD1. Sequenced input: PBMCs. The clonotype comes from a young man in good health and CMV-seropositive. The chain's CDR3 is CASSRQGVLYEQYF. Here the CDR3 DNA reads TGTGCCAGCAGCAGACAGGGGGTTTTGTACGAGCAGTACTTC.